These T cell receptor beta chains were read from a single sample in a study of cytomegalovirus exposure and HLA in healthy donors. Data came from immunoSEQ multiplex PCR; TCRdb stores just in-frame clones and leaves some out. The table lists 200,000 to 250,000 clones, around 75% of them singletons. Input material: PBMCs. These receptors came from a woman aged 25 to 39 in good health and CMV-seronegative. Both conserved end residues are part of each CDR3. The D gene is left open where the match is weak. Some rows have no size entry. The others give once, few or many, or a class for an expanded clone.

D gene,clone size,J gene,V gene,CDR3 protein,CDR3 DNA
TRBD1,NA,TRBJ2-5,TRBV7-9,CASSLGLTGERETQYF,TGTGCCAGCAGCTTAGGCCTTACAGGGGAGCGTGAGACCCAGTACTTC
NA,NA,TRBJ1-2,TRBV6-1,CASSETRSGSGGYTF,TGTGCCAGCAGTGAAACCCGGAGCGGCTCGGGTGGCTACACCTTC
NA,NA,TRBJ2-1,TRBV6-6,CASNPREAYYNEQFF,TGTGCCAGCAATCCTAGGGAGGCTTACTACAATGAGCAGTTCTTC
NA,NA,TRBJ2-7,TRBV7-9,CASSLDRIPYEQYF,TGTGCCAGCAGCTTAGACAGAATCCCCTACGAGCAGTACTTC
NA,few,TRBJ1-2,TRBV20-1,CSASTDYGYTF,TGCAGTGCTAGTACAGACTATGGCTACACCTTC
NA,NA,TRBJ1-5,TRBV2,CASSGARGLSSNQPQHF,TGTGCCAGCAGTGGGGCGAGGGGACTCTCCAGCAATCAGCCCCAGCATTTT
NA,NA,TRBJ2-5,TRBV30,CAWGHGGVETQYF,TGTGCCTGGGGCCACGGGGGAGTGGAGACCCAGTACTTC
NA,NA,TRBJ1-1,TRBV5-1,CASSLYDGRTEAFF,TGCGCCAGCAGCTTGTACGACGGGAGGACTGAAGCTTTCTTT
NA,NA,TRBJ1-1,TRBV18,CASSPSQIRGLVPNTEAFF,TGTGCCAGCTCACCAAGCCAAATAAGGGGCCTGGTTCCGAACACTGAAGCTTTCTTT
NA,NA,TRBJ1-2,TRBV6-6,CASSPLDRNYGYTF,TGTGCCAGCAGTCCCCTCGACAGGAACTATGGCTACACCTTC
NA,NA,TRBJ1-2,TRBV30,CAWSVRRGGNYGYTF,TGTGCCTGGAGTGTACGGAGGGGAGGTAACTATGGCTACACCTTC
NA,NA,TRBJ1-1,TRBV5-1,CASSQTGNTEAFF,TGCGCCAGCAGCCAGACAGGGAACACTGAAGCTTTCTTT
TRBD2,NA,TRBJ2-1,TRBV7-3,CASSPGLAGEGIYNEQFF,TGTGCCAGCAGCCCCGGACTAGCGGGAGAGGGGATCTACAATGAGCAGTTCTTC
NA,NA,TRBJ2-2,TRBV27,CASSSDLNTGELFF,TGTGCCAGCAGCTCAGATTTGAACACCGGGGAGCTGTTTTTT
NA,NA,TRBJ2-7,TRBV9,CASSPEGFYEQYF,TGTGCCAGCAGCCCAGAGGGTTTCTACGAGCAGTACTTC
TRBD1,NA,TRBJ2-1,TRBV7-6,CASSLGSRTGVRPEQFF,TGTGCCAGCAGCTTAGGGTCCCGGACAGGGGTCCGACCTGAGCAGTTCTTC
TRBD2,NA,TRBJ2-7,TRBV10-1,CASSEGLAASYEQYF,TGCGCCAGCAGTGAGGGACTAGCGGCTTCCTACGAGCAGTACTTC
NA,NA,TRBJ2-7,TRBV14,CASSSELSTEQYF,TGTGCCAGCAGCAGCGAGCTGTCCACCGAGCAGTACTTC
TRBD1,NA,TRBJ1-5,TRBV19,CATSPKPGQGVSNQPQHF,TGTGCCACTAGTCCCAAGCCCGGACAGGGCGTAAGCAATCAGCCCCAGCATTTT
NA,NA,TRBJ2-1,TRBV9,CASSVQEDYSDNEQFF,TGTGCCAGCAGCGTACAAGAGGACTACTCAGACAATGAGCAGTTCTTC
TRBD1,NA,TRBJ1-4,TRBV10-3,CAISASRQGSSEKLFF,TGTGCCATCAGTGCCTCCAGACAGGGGTCTTCTGAAAAACTGTTTTTT
TRBD1,NA,TRBJ2-5,TRBV5-1,CASWAWTGPQETQYF,TGCGCCAGCTGGGCCTGGACAGGCCCCCAAGAGACCCAGTACTTC
TRBD2,few,TRBJ2-2,TRBV6-1,CASKDRAGAGELFF,TGTGCCAGCAAGGATAGAGCGGGAGCCGGGGAGCTGTTTTTT
TRBD1,once,TRBJ1-5,TRBV6-6,CASSFGGQGGNQPQHF,TGTGCCAGCAGTTTTGGGGGACAGGGAGGCAATCAGCCCCAGCATTTT
TRBD1,NA,TRBJ2-1,TRBV7-6,CASSWTGAGEQFF,TGTGCCAGCAGCTGGACAGGGGCGGGCGAGCAGTTCTTC
TRBD1,once,TRBJ2-7,TRBV18,CASSRRDRVHEQYF,TGTGCCAGCTCACGCCGGGACAGGGTCCACGAGCAGTACTTC
NA,NA,TRBJ2-5,TRBV7-6,CASSPTVGGGETQYF,TGTGCCAGCAGCCCAACGGTGGGTGGCGGGGAGACCCAGTACTTC
TRBD2,NA,TRBJ2-7,TRBV5-4,CASSERTSGADEQYF,TGTGCCAGCAGCGAACGGACTAGCGGGGCCGACGAGCAGTACTTC
NA,once,TRBJ1-5,TRBV2,CASSDLQGNQPQHF,TGTGCCAGCAGTGATTTGCAGGGGAATCAGCCCCAGCATTTT
TRBD1,NA,TRBJ2-1,TRBV5-1,CASSYGTESYNEQFF,TGCGCCAGCAGCTATGGGACAGAAAGTTACAATGAGCAGTTCTTC
TRBD2,few,TRBJ2-1,TRBV6-1,CASRERGVLGEQFF,TGTGCCAGCAGGGAGCGGGGGGTCCTAGGTGAGCAGTTCTTC
NA,NA,TRBJ2-2,TRBV5-6,CASSYRGLTGELFF,TGTGCCAGCAGCTATAGAGGACTCACCGGGGAGCTGTTTTTT
NA,NA,TRBJ1-2,TRBV14,CASSQTGYGYTF,TGTGCCAGCAGCCAAACGGGCTATGGCTACACCTTC
TRBD2,NA,TRBJ2-2,TRBV11-3,CASSPGLADGELFF,TGTGCCAGCAGCCCGGGACTAGCTGACGGGGAGCTGTTTTTT
TRBD2,NA,TRBJ2-3,TRBV28,CASSPLTSGGDTDTQYF,TGTGCCAGCAGTCCCCTGACTAGCGGGGGGGACACAGATACGCAGTATTTT
NA,NA,TRBJ2-2,TRBV4-1,CASSQGVAVLDAGELFF,TGCGCCAGCAGCCAAGGCGTAGCCGTGCTTGACGCCGGGGAGCTGTTTTTT
NA,NA,TRBJ1-5,TRBV10-2,CASSEIRGISNQPQHF,TGCGCCAGCAGTGAGATTCGGGGGATAAGCAATCAGCCCCAGCATTTT
NA,NA,TRBJ2-5,TRBV7-7,CASSLAGPQETQYF,TGTGCTAGCAGTCTAGCAGGACCCCAAGAGACCCAGTACTTC
NA,NA,TRBJ2-3,TRBV18,CASSPGARDTDTQYF,TGTGCCAGCTCACCGGGGGCGCGTGACACAGATACGCAGTATTTT
NA,once,TRBJ1-6,TRBV5-4,CASSLSDSWNSPLHF,TGTGCCAGCAGCTTGTCAGACAGTTGGAATTCACCCCTCCACTTT
TRBD1,NA,TRBJ1-2,TRBV6-1,CASSGDRDYGYTF,TGTGCCAGCAGTGGGGACAGGGACTATGGCTACACCTTC
TRBD1,NA,TRBJ2-1,TRBV2,CASSVDGTGGADWGYNEQFF,TGTGCCAGCAGTGTTGATGGGACAGGGGGCGCCGACTGGGGCTACAATGAGCAGTTCTTC
NA,NA,TRBJ2-3,TRBV27,CASSQTGDYTDMQYF,TGTGCCAGCAGTCAGACAGGAGATTACACAGATATGCAGTATTTT
NA,NA,TRBJ2-7,TRBV21-1,CASSKWSVEPAGGEQYF,TGTGCCAGCAGCAAATGGAGCGTGGAACCGGCGGGGGGAGAGCAGTACTTC
NA,few,TRBJ2-5,TRBV2,CASSVDQETQYF,TGTGCCAGCAGTGTCGACCAAGAGACCCAGTACTTC
NA,NA,TRBJ1-3,TRBV9,CASSVGDNTFSGNTIYF,TGTGCCAGCAGCGTAGGGGACAACACCTTCTCTGGAAACACCATATATTTT
TRBD1,once,TRBJ2-7,TRBV2,CASLLGQGPEQYF,TGTGCCAGCTTGCTGGGACAGGGGCCCGAGCAGTACTTC
NA,NA,TRBJ2-1,TRBV2,CASSDYGRAQDEQFF,TGTGCCAGCAGTGATTATGGCAGGGCTCAGGATGAGCAGTTCTTC
NA,NA,TRBJ2-1,TRBV6-4,CASSRLAQGYNEQFF,TGTGCCAGCAGTCGCCTAGCCCAGGGGTACAATGAGCAGTTCTTC
TRBD2,NA,TRBJ2-2,TRBV11-1,CASSFSAPSSGAGELFF,TGTGCCAGCAGCTTCTCGGCACCCAGCAGCGGGGCCGGGGAGCTGTTTTTT
TRBD2,once,TRBJ2-3,TRBV11-3,CASSRPRLAGGSTDTQYF,TGTGCCAGCAGCCGACCCAGACTAGCGGGGGGAAGCACAGATACGCAGTATTTT
NA,NA,TRBJ2-2,TRBV21-1,CASSKTGSGEPNTGELFF,TGTGCCAGCAGCAAGACAGGAAGCGGGGAGCCGAACACCGGGGAGCTGTTTTTT
NA,NA,TRBJ1-4,TRBV19,CASSPLVVATNEKLFF,TGTGCCAGTAGTCCACTCGTAGTTGCAACTAATGAAAAACTGTTTTTT
NA,NA,TRBJ1-5,TRBV6-5,CASIAYSNQPQHF,TGTGCCAGCATTGCGTATAGCAATCAGCCCCAGCATTTT
NA,NA,TRBJ2-1,TRBV6-1,CASILGASYNEQFF,TGTGCCAGCATCCTAGGGGCGTCCTACAATGAGCAGTTCTTC
TRBD2,NA,TRBJ2-2,TRBV7-3,CDSSFTRTSGNTGELFF,TGTGACAGCAGCTTCACTCGGACTAGCGGTAACACCGGGGAGCTGTTTTTT
TRBD1,NA,TRBJ1-1,TRBV7-9,CASSLGDREAFF,TGTGCCAGCAGCTTAGGGGACAGGGAAGCTTTCTTT
NA,NA,TRBJ1-4,TRBV11-2,CASSLVRGATEKLFF,TGTGCCAGCAGCTTAGTGCGGGGGGCGACTGAAAAACTGTTTTTT
TRBD1,NA,TRBJ1-4,TRBV6-5,CASRRTGVVEKLFF,TGTGCCAGCCGCCGGACAGGAGTGGTGGAAAAACTGTTTTTT
TRBD2,NA,TRBJ2-5,TRBV5-1,CASSPRAGVSNRETQYF,TGCGCCAGCAGCCCCCGAGCGGGAGTTTCGAATCGGGAGACCCAGTACTTC